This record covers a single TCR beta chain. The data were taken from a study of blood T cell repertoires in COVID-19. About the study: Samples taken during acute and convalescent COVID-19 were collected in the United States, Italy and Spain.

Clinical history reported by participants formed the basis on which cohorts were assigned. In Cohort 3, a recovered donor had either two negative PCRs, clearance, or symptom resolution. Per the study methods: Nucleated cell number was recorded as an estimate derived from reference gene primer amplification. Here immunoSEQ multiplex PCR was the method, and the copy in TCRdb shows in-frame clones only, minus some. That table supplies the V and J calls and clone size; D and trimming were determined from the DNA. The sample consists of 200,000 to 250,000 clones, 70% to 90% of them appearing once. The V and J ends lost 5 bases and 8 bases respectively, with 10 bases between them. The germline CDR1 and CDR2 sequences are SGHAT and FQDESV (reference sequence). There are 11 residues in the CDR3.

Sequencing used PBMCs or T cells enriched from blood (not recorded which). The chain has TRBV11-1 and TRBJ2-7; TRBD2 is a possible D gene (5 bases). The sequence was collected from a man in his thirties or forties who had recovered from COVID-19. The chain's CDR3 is CASSRGGKQYF. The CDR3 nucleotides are TGTGCCAGCAGCCGTGGAGGAAAGCAGTACTTC.